Each of the 3 T cell receptor beta chains below was sequenced from the same sample in a study of blood T cell repertoires in COVID-19. The data were produced by immunoSEQ multiplex PCR, yet TCRdb's version contains in-frame clones alone and is incomplete. The sample records 350,000 to 400,000 clones, about nine tenths being singletons. Sample: PBMCs or T cells enriched from blood (not recorded which). These TCRs come from a woman between 40 and 50 years old who had been exposed to COVID-19.

The chain combines TRBV6-6 with TRBJ1-2; 10 bases agree with TRBD1. The CDR3 is 16 residues long. The germline gives CDR1 MNHNY, CDR2 SVGAGI (reference sequence). Trimming took 4 bases from V and 2 from J; bases not matched to a gene: 7. The chain's CDR3 is CASSSRQGARNYGYTF. The CDR3 coding sequence is TGTGCCAGCAGTTCCAGACAGGGGGCGAGGAACTATGGCTACACCTTC.

The count of this clone is one. The J gene is TRBJ1-5, the V gene TRBV19; TRBD1 matches at 10 bases. The CDR3 loop spans 17 amino acids. The germline V gene has CDR1 LNHDA and CDR2 SQIVND (reference sequence). Trimming at V came to 5 bases and at J to 3 bases, leaving 10 bases not matched to a gene. CDR3 in amino acids: CASSAQAGTGDNQPQHF. The DNA of the CDR3 is TGTGCCAGTAGTGCCCAGGCCGGGACAGGGGACAATCAGCCCCAGCATTTT.

The chain is built from TRBV2 and TRBJ1-5, with D possibly TRBD1 on 6 matching bases. This CDR3 region has 17 residues. Germline V gene lookup returns CDR1 SNHLY and CDR2 FYNNEI. V was clipped by 3 bases and J by 0 bases, with 15 bases between them. The CDR3 here is CASSEWQGSFSNQPQHF. CDR3 DNA sequence: TGTGCCAGCAGTGAGTGGCAGGGGTCCTTTAGCAATCAGCCCCAGCATTTT. The complete variable domain, with remaining parts taken from reference TRBV2 and TRBJ1-5, reads EPEVTQTPSHQVTQMGQEVILRCVPISNHLYFYWYRQILGQKVEFLVSFYNNEISEKSEIFDDQFSVERPDGSNFTLKIRSTKLEDSAMYFCASSEWQGSFSNQPQHFGDGTRLSIL.